This T cell receptor (beta chain) was captured by sequencing in a study of cytomegalovirus exposure and HLA in healthy donors. Study as a whole: Falling in the Caucasian-associated ancestry cluster were 81% of 398 genotyped donors.

Comments on this clone: Its antigen is unknown.

The PCR had 60 Vbeta and 13 Jbeta primers. The table came from immunoSEQ multiplex PCR; TCRdb's copy has only in-frame clones and leaves some out. The sample lists about 140,000 clones, 77% occurring once. Study-level results: For most TCR sequences rarity was the rule, although some public TCRs occurred in many donors. Analyses of presence/absence relied on an assumption of roughly uniform sequencing depth across donors. In a later analysis, several top co-occurrence clusters appeared linked to parvovirus B19, influenza, CMV and Epstein-Barr virus.

After removal of 4 bases from V and 0 bases from J, the junction contained 6 bases not matched to a gene. Germline CDR1 is MNHNS and CDR2 is SASEGT. CDR3 length: 16 amino acids. The source is a woman aged 50 to 60 in good health and CMV-seronegative. The V gene is TRBV6-1, the J gene TRBJ2-7, with TRBD1 matching over 10 bases. Sequencing was carried out using PBMCs. In DNA, the CDR3 is TGTGCCAGCAGTGCCTTGACAGGGGGCCGCTCCTACGAGCAGTACTTC. Translated, it gives CASSALTGGRSYEQYF.